Below are 30 T cell receptor beta chains sequenced from a single sample in a study of blood T cells in healthy people across ages (dated by TCRdb to between 2015 and 2016). Library preparation used 5' RACE. TCRdb shows the sequencer as Illumina HiSeq 2500. The second PCR ran for roughly 7 to 11 cycles and used a J-beta primer mix along with a sample-barcoded 5' primer. The raw public data were reprocessed by TCRdb itself: fastp quality trimming at Q25, MiXCR clonotype calling, in-frame beta chains only. When rows share a CDR3 protein, they turn into one entry using the most common DNA and genes. The sample table contains just under 750,000 distinct CDR3 sequences; only one count was recorded for about 20% of them. Under 25% of the sample goes to the ten largest clones. Sequencing was carried out using blood. These receptors all come from a man between 65 and 80 years old in good health.

This chain links TRBV15 with TRBJ1-4, with D tentatively TRBD1 (6 bases). The CDR3 consists of 17 residues. Germline CDR1 LNHNV, CDR2 YYDKDF (reference sequence). Trimming pared 0 bases from V and 6 bases from J, leaving 17 bases between. The CDR3 nucleotides read TGTGCCACCAGCAGAGATCCCGGTCGATCAGGGGATGAAAAACTGTTTTTT. Translation gives CATSRDPGRSGDEKLFF.

This rearrangement joins TRBV20-1 to TRBJ2-7; D remains unclear. V lost 3 bases and J lost 6, with 6 bases in between. The germline V gene encodes CDR1 DFQATT and CDR2 SNEGSKA (reference sequence). This CDR3 comprises 10 residues. This chain's CDR3 is CSASPGEQYF. As DNA, the CDR3 is TGCAGTGCTAGTCCGGGCGAGCAGTACTTC.

The chain carries TRBV18 and TRBJ2-4; D unresolved. The germline V gene encodes CDR1 KGHSH and CDR2 LQKENI. V dropped 3 bases and J dropped 6 bases, with 9 bases sitting between them. The CDR3 contains 13 residues. The CDR3 loop reads CASSPSLGNIQYF. The CDR3 nucleotides are TGTGCCAGCTCACCCAGTCTGGGAAACATTCAGTACTTC.

This clonotype has just one count. The chain is built from TRBV20-1 and TRBJ2-7; 7 nucleotides line up with TRBD2. The junction had 8 bases not matched to a gene; V was cut back by 1 base and J by 5 bases. CDR1 is DFQATT, CDR2 SNEGSKA, per germline (reference sequence). The CDR3 runs to 14 residues. In DNA, the CDR3 is TGCAGTGCTAGAGTACCGGGAGGAACCGACGAGCAGTACTTC. Translated: CSARVPGGTDEQYF.

This clonotype was seen only a few times. This chain links TRBV5-6 with TRBJ2-7; possible D gene TRBD2, 5 bases. In germline, CDR1 is SGHDT, CDR2 YYEEEE. V lost 3 bases, J lost 1 base, and 17 bases lay in between. The CDR3 has 16 amino acids. The DNA for the CDR3 is TGTGCCAGCAGCTCCGTCGGGCCAGCGGAGTCCTACGAGCAGTACTTC. It encodes CASSSVGPAESYEQYF.

This clonotype was observed many times. V and J are TRBV6-5 and TRBJ1-1; weak D call: TRBD1 (6 bases). V was clipped by 6 bases and J by 4 bases, with 15 bases between them. Germline loops: CDR1 MNHEY, CDR2 SVGAGI. The CDR3 is 14 residues long. CDR3: CASRKTGVGTEAFF. The CDR3, as DNA: TGTGCCAGCAGGAAGACAGGTGTTGGCACTGAAGCTTTCTTT.

This chain connects TRBV10-3 to TRBJ1-2; TRBD1 matches at 10 bases. The CDR3 loop spans 15 amino acids. The germline V gene encodes CDR1 ENHRY and CDR2 SYGVKD. Trimming removed 6 bases from V and 11 bases from J; junction bases left unmatched: 15. The CDR3 sequence is CAIRDPTGTGERYTF. DNA for the CDR3: TGTGCCATCAGGGACCCAACCGGGACAGGGGAAAGATACACCTTC.

V is TRBV7-2 and J is TRBJ1-2; weak D call: TRBD1 (5 bases). With 4 bases removed from V and 4 bases from J, the gap between germline ends came to 16 bases. The CDR3 is 15 residues long. CDR1 SGHTA and CDR2 FQGNSA come from the germline V gene. This chain's CDR3 is CASSSRTGGVYGYTF. CDR3 DNA sequence: TGTGCCAGCAGCTCTCGAACGGGGGGAGTCTATGGCTACACCTTC.

This chain links TRBV7-9 with TRBJ2-1, with D possibly matching TRBD2 (7 bases). Germline CDR1 reads SEHNR; CDR2 reads FQNEAQ (reference sequence). V was trimmed by 3 bases and J by 7 bases, leaving 13 bases between them. CDR3 length: 14 amino acids. The CDR3 here is CASSFLSGTNEQFF. In nucleotides, the CDR3 is TGTGCCAGCAGCTTCCTCAGCGGGACAAATGAGCAGTTCTTC.

This clonotype turned up a few times. This rearrangement joins TRBV7-3 to TRBJ2-7, with 8 nucleotides matching TRBD2. The J call may be mistaken, given a closer DNA end match to TRBJ2-5. The germline CDR1 and CDR2 sequences are SGHTA and FQGTGA. The CDR3 has 15 amino acids. CDR3 sequence reads: CASSLSSSGQETQYF. The CDR3 nucleotides are TGTGCCAGCAGCTTAAGTTCTAGCGGGCAAGAGACCCAGTACTTC.

The sample holds a few counts of this clonotype. The CDR3 protein is CASSEPVEDTQYF. The DNA of the CDR3 is TGCGCCAGCAGTGAGCCAGTGGAAGATACGCAGTATTTT. The chain is built from TRBV10-1 and TRBJ2-3, with D unclear. V lost 2 bases to trimming and J lost 5 bases, with 8 bases between them. The CDR3 runs 13 residues. Germline-derived CDR1 and CDR2 are WNHNN and SYGVQD (reference sequence).

J is TRBJ1-5 and V is TRBV15, with TRBD1 as a possible D gene (6 bases). Germline CDR1 is LNHNV and CDR2 is YYDKDF (reference sequence). Trimming removed 1 base at V and 7 bases at J, with 11 bases between. This CDR3 region has 14 residues. The DNA for the CDR3 is TGTGCCACCAGCAGAGGCAGGGGCGACCAGCCCCAGCATTTT. This translates into CATSRGRGDQPQHF. The full variable domain, with the rest looked up from reference TRBV15 and TRBJ1-5, is DAMVIQNPRYQVTQFGKPVTLSCSQTLNHNVMYWYQQKSSQAPKLLFHYYDKDFNNEADTPDNFQSRRPNTSFCFLDIRSPGLGDTAMYLCATSRGRGDQPQHFGDGTRLSIL.

This sequence joins TRBV6-5 and TRBJ1-4; no firm D call. The CDR3 is made up of 13 amino acids. Germline V CDR1 and CDR2: MNHEY, SVGAGI. The V end lost 7 bases, the J end lost 6 bases, and 12 bases lay between the germline ends. The CDR3 DNA follows: TGTGCCAGCAAAAAGGGATCGGATGAAAAACTGTTTTTT. The encoded protein is CASKKGSDEKLFF.

The chain combines TRBV12-3 or TRBV12-4 with TRBJ2-5; 7 bases align to TRBD1. Gene TRBJ2-7 matches the end of the DNA better, so the J call may be wrong. The CDR3 contains 15 residues. CDR3 sequence: CASSYPTGSKYEQYF. The CDR3 DNA follows: TGTGCCAGCAGTTACCCGACAGGGTCCAAATACGAGCAGTACTTC.

The J gene is TRBJ2-3, the V gene TRBV6-6; TRBD1 agrees at 8 bases. The CDR3 consists of 15 residues. Trimming cost V 4 bases and J 2 bases; bases outside gene matches: 5. The germline V gene encodes CDR1 MNHNY and CDR2 SVGAGI (reference sequence). Here the CDR3 DNA reads TGTGCCAGCAGTTCCAGACAGGGGATCACAGATACGCAGTATTTT. Protein sequence: CASSSRQGITDTQYF.

The J gene is TRBJ1-4, the V gene TRBV5-1; tentatively, D is TRBD1 (6 bases). The germline V gene encodes CDR1 SGHRS and CDR2 YFSETQ. V lost 4 bases and J lost 3, with 10 bases in between. This CDR3 is 14 amino acids long. Written as DNA, the CDR3 is TGCGCCAGCAGCGGAGGACAGCCTAATGAAAAACTGTTTTTT. Residues: CASSGGQPNEKLFF.

The J gene is TRBJ2-5, the V gene TRBV29-1; D might be TRBD2 (6 bases). Judging by the DNA end, TRBJ2-1 fits better; the J call may be wrong. CDR1 SQVTM and CDR2 ANQGSEA come from the germline V gene. There are 12 residues in the CDR3. This CDR3 reads CSVVGGDREQFF. In nucleotides, the CDR3 is TGCAGCGTTGTCGGCGGGGACCGTGAGCAGTTCTTC.

V is TRBV12-3 or TRBV12-4 and J is TRBJ2-1; 9 bases line up with TRBD2. There are 16 residues in the CDR3. With 1 base clipped from V and 2 bases from J, the junction kept 3 bases outside the gene matches. CDR3 DNA sequence: TGTGCCAGCAGTTTAGGGGCTAGCGGGGCCTACAATGAGCAGTTCTTC. Amino acid sequence: CASSLGASGAYNEQFF.

The V and J genes are TRBV12-3 or TRBV12-4 and TRBJ1-4, with 7 nucleotides matching TRBD1. The CDR3 covers 13 residues. After removal of 0 bases from V and 14 bases from J, the junction contained 6 bases not matched to a gene. CDR3: CASSLAHLQGLFF. CDR3 in DNA: TGTGCCAGCAGTTTAGCCCACTTACAGGGGCTGTTTTTT.

This clonotype turned up a few times. The chain carries TRBV7-8 and TRBJ1-3; possible D gene TRBD1, 5 bases. Germline V lookup: CDR1 SGHVS, CDR2 FQNEAQ. This CDR3 region has 14 residues. Trimming stripped 2 bases from V and 4 bases from J, with 9 bases between. For the CDR3, the DNA is TGTGCCAGCAGCTTATTAGCAGGGGGAAACACCATATATTTT. Translated: CASSLLAGGNTIYF. Together with reference TRBV7-8 and TRBJ1-3, the CDR3 gives the full variable domain: GAGVSQSPRYKVAKRGQDVALRCDPISGHVSLFWYQQALGQGPEFLTYFQNEAQLDKSGLPSDRFFAERPEGSVSTLKIQRTQQEDSAVYLCASSLLAGGNTIYFGEGSWLTVV.

This clonotype has just a few counts. The V call is TRBV2, the J call TRBJ2-1, with D perhaps TRBD2 (6 bases). Germline V CDR1 and CDR2: SNHLY, FYNNEI. Trimming left V 0 bases short and J 10 bases short, with 16 bases between. This CDR3 is 15 amino acids long. CDR3 region: CASSEALRGNSEQFF. In DNA, the CDR3 is TGTGCCAGCAGTGAAGCGCTTCGGGGGAATTCGGAGCAGTTCTTC.

Worth noting for this clonotype: One end of the junction does not line up with germline, which may come from a read error. The chain uses TRBV5-1 and TRBJ1-2; unclear D gene. Germline-derived CDR1 and CDR2 are SGHRS and YFSETQ. The CDR3 has 14 amino acids. CDR3 protein: CASSPDGRNYGYIF. The CDR3 nucleotides are TGCGCCAGCAGCCCTGACGGGCGAAACTATGGCTACATCTTC.

This clonotype appeared a few times. The chain couples TRBV12-3 or TRBV12-4 to TRBJ2-6; D might be TRBD1 (6 bases). This CDR3 is 17 amino acids long. Trimming left V 1 base short and J 4 bases short, with 14 bases between. This chain's CDR3 is CASSLGDRWWGANVLTF. The CDR3 bases are TGTGCCAGCAGTTTAGGAGACAGGTGGTGGGGGGCCAACGTCCTGACTTTC.

This clonotype was seen a few times. This chain uses TRBV6-5 with TRBJ2-1; D call uncertain. V was trimmed by 2 bases and J by 4 bases, leaving 12 bases between them. There are 15 residues in the CDR3. Germline CDR1 and CDR2: MNHEY and SVGAGI. CDR3 DNA sequence: TGTGCCAGCAGTTACAGAGACCCGAATTACAATGAGCAGTTCTTC. It is translated as CASSYRDPNYNEQFF.

CDR3 region: CSAARDSGGTDTQYF. DNA for the CDR3: TGCAGTGCCGCTCGGGACTCGGGGGGCACAGATACGCAGTATTTT. The chain employs TRBV20-1 and TRBJ2-3, with D possibly TRBD2 on 6 matching bases. Germline CDR1 is DFQATT and CDR2 is SNEGSKA (reference sequence). Trimming took 6 bases from V and 1 from J, leaving 17 bases between them. The CDR3 covers 15 residues.

The chain joins TRBV2 to TRBJ2-3; the D is unclear. The germline CDR1 and CDR2 sequences are SNHLY and FYNNEI. Trimming pared 8 bases from V and 2 bases from J, leaving 8 bases between. The CDR3 spans 12 residues. CDR3 residues: CASGITTDTQYF. CDR3 sequence (DNA): TGTGCCAGCGGGATCACCACAGATACGCAGTATTTT.

This sequence joins TRBV20-1 and TRBJ1-5; maybe TRBD1 (5 bases). The length of the CDR3 is 15 residues. V shed 0 bases and J shed 3 bases, with 12 bases lying between them. CDR1 is DFQATT, CDR2 SNEGSKA, per germline (reference sequence). The CDR3: CSAREPGVFNQPQHF. CDR3 bases: TGCAGTGCTAGAGAACCGGGGGTATTCAATCAGCCCCAGCATTTT.

This sequence joins TRBV20-1 and TRBJ1-5; D gene unclear. CDR1 and CDR2 (germline): DFQATT, SNEGSKA (reference sequence). Trimming pared 5 bases from V and 0 bases from J, leaving 14 bases between. This CDR3 comprises 15 residues. This CDR3 reads CSAAPRPFSNQPQHF. The CDR3 DNA reads TGCAGTGCTGCTCCTCGACCTTTTAGCAATCAGCCCCAGCATTTT.

The chain couples TRBV21-1 to TRBJ2-6; the DNA was not used to check the table's D call, TRBD1. TRBV21-1 is termed a pseudogene. The CDR3 runs 16 residues. CDR3 DNA sequence: TGTGCCAGCAGCAAAGACAGGGGGCTTGGGGCCAACGTCCTGACTTTC. It translates to CASSKDRGLGANVLTF.

The chain recombines TRBV25-1 with TRBJ1-1; D is possibly TRBD1 (5 bases). CDR3 length: 15 residues. V was pared by 6 bases and J by 3 bases, with 17 bases between. Germline V gene data show CDR1 as MGHDK and CDR2 as SYGVNS. The DNA for the CDR3 is TGTGCCAGCAGGACAACCGGGGGAGGAGACACTGAAGCTTTCTTT. Amino acids: CASRTTGGGDTEAFF.